This T cell receptor (beta chain) was obtained from a study of blood T cell repertoires in COVID-19. Study-level information: There were acute and convalescent COVID-19 samples, and they came from the United States, Italy and Spain. Sources were T cells, B-cell-depleted T cells, or PBMCs; the material itself was cDNA or gDNA.

The CDR3 is 13 residues long. V lost 6 bases and J lost 2, with 10 bases in between. Germline V gene lookup returns CDR1 MRHNA and CDR2 SNTAGT. In the original workflow: Quantification of nucleated cells was approximated via reference gene primer amplification. Assay: immunoSEQ multiplex PCR; the TCRdb copy retains only in-frame clones and omits some. V, J and clone size were drawn from that table, and D and trimming were deduced from the DNA. The sample consists of around 160,000 clones, 89% of them appearing once. The chain combines TRBV6-4 with TRBJ1-1, with TRBD1 as a possible D gene (5 bases). The sequenced sample was peripheral blood. This TCR came from a man aged 60 to 69 with acute or convalescent COVID-19. CDR3 sequence reads: CASRLQENTEAFF. The CDR3 DNA is TGTGCCAGCAGGCTACAGGAAAACACTGAAGCTTTCTTT.